Shown below are 12 T cell receptor beta chains from a single sample sequenced in a study of graft-versus-host responses after intestinal transplantation. Which antigens these TCRs recognize remains unknown. The data were produced by immunoSEQ multiplex PCR, yet TCRdb's version contains in-frame clones alone and is incomplete. The data hold about 89,000 clones, with 90% to 95% observed a single time. This specimen was unstimulated CD8+ T cells sorted from spleen or lymph node cells, taken before intestinal transplant. These receptors all come from a human donor who received an intestinal transplant.

The chain is built from TRBV5-8 and TRBJ2-5, with D possibly being TRBD2 (5 bases). Near its end, the DNA agrees better with TRBJ2-7, so the J call may be wrong. The CDR3 contains 15 residues. Germline lookup yields CDR1 SGHTS and CDR2 YDEGEE. CDR3 in amino acids: CASSQPGKNSYEQYF. Written as DNA, the CDR3 is TGTGCCAGCAGCCAACCGGGGAAAAATTCCTACGAGCAGTACTTC.

V and J are TRBV4-1 and TRBJ1-2; D gene ambiguous. The CDR3 extends over 16 amino acids. Germline V gene sequence: CDR1 MGHRA, CDR2 YSYEKL. Between the trimmed V and J ends, which lost 0 bases and 1 base, there was a span of 12 bases. The CDR3 spells CASSQDSGAFNYGYTF. CDR3 sequence (DNA): TGCGCCAGCAGCCAAGATAGCGGAGCTTTTAACTATGGCTACACCTTC.

The count of this clone is one. The V gene is TRBV7-6, the J gene TRBJ2-2; D is ambiguous. The V end lost 2 bases, the J end lost 2 bases, and 3 bases lay between the germline ends. The germline CDR1 and CDR2 sequences are SGHVS and FNYEAQ. The CDR3 totals 13 residues. In DNA, the CDR3 is TGTGCCAGCAGCTTAACAAACACCGGGGAGCTGTTTTTT. This translates into CASSLTNTGELFF.

This chain connects TRBV6-5 to TRBJ2-3; no clear D. The CDR3 is made up of 13 amino acids. V shed 0 bases and J shed 4 bases, with 5 bases lying between them. CDR1 is MNHEY, CDR2 SVGAGI, per germline. The CDR3 sequence is CASSYSPADTQYF. The CDR3 DNA sequence: TGTGCCAGCAGTTACTCTCCCGCAGATACGCAGTATTTT.

About this clone: A read error may produce the germline difference seen at one junction end. CDR3 coding DNA: TGCGCCAACAGCCAAGCGGGGACAGGGGCGACTGAAGCTTTCTTT. Translation gives CANSQAGTGATEAFF. The chain has TRBV4-3 and TRBJ1-1, with 10 nucleotides matching TRBD1. The germline V gene has CDR1 LGHNA and CDR2 YSLEER. The CDR3 is made up of 15 amino acids.

The CDR3 DNA reads as TGTGCCAGCTCACCACAGGACAGCGAAGACCAAGAGACCCAGTACTTC. This translates into CASSPQDSEDQETQYF. The gene calls are TRBV18 and TRBJ2-5; D is possibly TRBD1 (6 bases). The V and J ends lost 1 base and 0 bases respectively, with 12 bases between them. CDR3 length: 16 amino acids. Looked up from germline, CDR1 is KGHSH and CDR2 is LQKENI.

The J gene is TRBJ2-1, the V gene TRBV9, with D perhaps TRBD1 (6 bases). The CDR3 is made up of 13 amino acids. Germline V lookup: CDR1 SGDLS, CDR2 YYNGEE. Trimming took 3 bases from V and 3 from J, leaving 7 bases between them. CDR3 sequence (DNA): TGTGCCAGCAGCGAGGGGGACTACAATGAGCAGTTCTTC. It specifies CASSEGDYNEQFF.

This clone was found once. V is TRBV7-2 and J is TRBJ2-7, with 10 bases matching TRBD2. V dropped 3 bases and J dropped 6; count of bases not matched to a gene: 8. CDR1 and CDR2 from the germline V gene are SGHTA and FQGNSA. The CDR3 covers 15 residues. This CDR3 reads CASSFVSGGAPEQYF. DNA for the CDR3: TGTGCCAGCAGCTTTGTCAGCGGGGGGGCCCCCGAGCAGTACTTC.

The chain recombines TRBV11-2 with TRBJ1-2; TRBD1 matches at 9 bases. Trimming at V came to 7 bases and at J to 2 bases, leaving 8 bases not matched to a gene. Per germline, CDR1 SGHAT and CDR2 FQNNGV. CDR3 size: 15 residues. CDR3 residues: CASTLEGTGNYGYTF. In DNA, the CDR3 is TGTGCCAGCACCCTTGAGGGGACAGGGAACTATGGCTACACCTTC.

The V and J genes are TRBV11-2 and TRBJ2-2; 8 bases map to TRBD2. CDR1 and CDR2 from the germline V gene are SGHAT and FQNNGV. V gave up 2 bases and J gave up 6 bases; unmatched junction bases: 14. The CDR3 has 18 residues. CDR3 DNA sequence: TGTGCCAGCAGCTTATCTTTCTTGGCGGGGGGCCCATCCGGGGAGCTGTTTTTT. Translation gives CASSLSFLAGGPSGELFF.

The genes are TRBV27 and TRBJ2-1, with a weak D call TRBD2 (5 bases). The V gene's germline CDR1 is MNHEY and CDR2 SMNVEV (reference sequence). Trimming removed 6 bases from V and 5 bases from J, with 14 bases in between. This CDR3 is built from 14 residues. CDR3 residues: CASSQRGGHNEQFF. Written as DNA, the CDR3 is TGTGCCAGCAGCCAACGGGGTGGCCACAATGAGCAGTTCTTC.

The gene calls are TRBV5-6 and TRBJ2-2, with 11 bases identical to TRBD2. CDR3 length: 16 amino acids. Germline V gene data show CDR1 as SGHDT and CDR2 as YYEEEE. V lost 3 bases and J lost 2; bases outside the gene matches: 3. The CDR3 sequence: CASSWGTSGNTGELFF. CDR3 DNA sequence: TGTGCCAGCAGCTGGGGGACTAGCGGAAACACCGGGGAGCTGTTTTTT.